The source of this T cell receptor beta chain is a study of blood T cells in healthy people across ages. Broader study findings: Diversity was higher, and naive CD4+ cells more numerous, in long-lived donors than in aged donors. Considered underestimates were the diversity estimates obtained from one million T cells.

Points on this clonotype: Its antigen is as yet unknown.

V trimming: 7 bases; J trimming: 3 bases; junction bases outside the gene matches: 19. Germline V lookup: CDR1 MNHEY, CDR2 SVGEGT. There are 18 residues in the CDR3. Primers used in a second PCR of roughly 6 to 12 cycles were a sample-barcoded 5' primer and a J-beta primer mix. Each cDNA molecule carried a tag from a template-switch adaptor that contained 12 random nucleotides. MiXCR, run by TCRdb on the 5' RACE reads, gives a single entry per CDR3 protein. The table has nearly 800,000 distinct CDR3 sequences, around three fifths seen once. PBMCs were isolated at a quantity of at least 6 million per sample.

Sequenced input: blood. The receptor comes from a man aged 35-49 years in good health. This chain links TRBV6-2 or TRBV6-3 with TRBJ2-7; 9 bases match TRBD2. The CDR3 region is CASTVGEWWREGHYEQYF. The CDR3 nucleotides are TGTGCCAGCACGGTGGGGGAGTGGTGGCGGGAGGGCCACTACGAGCAGTACTTC.